These 31 T cell receptor beta chains share one sample of origin, sequenced in a study of cytomegalovirus exposure and HLA in healthy donors. A multiplex PCR was run with 60 Vbeta primers and 13 Jbeta primers. The data were produced by immunoSEQ multiplex PCR, yet TCRdb's version contains in-frame clones alone and is incomplete. This sample has about 160,000 clones; more than 60% occur once, and the top ten carry around 4%. Sample: PBMCs. These receptors were obtained from a man aged 35 to 55 in good health and CMV-seronegative.

This chain connects TRBV19 to TRBJ1-6; 7 nucleotides agree with TRBD1. J gave up 6 bases and V 11 bases, and 7 bases lay outside the gene matches. The germline V gene has CDR1 LNHDA and CDR2 SQIVND (reference sequence). The CDR3 consists of 13 residues. The CDR3 protein is CAGRRDSNSPLHF. The CDR3, as DNA: TGTGCCGGCCGAAGGGACAGTAATTCACCCCTCCACTTT. Variable domain in full (rest from reference TRBV19 and TRBJ1-6): DGGITQSPKYLFRKEGQNVTLSCEQNLNHDAMYWYRQDPGQGLRLIYYSQIVNDFQKGDIAEGYSVSREKKESFPLTVTSAQKNPTAFYLCAGRRDSNSPLHFGNGTRLTVT.

The chain's CDR3 is CASSRSSGANVLTF. CDR3 bases: TGTGCCAGCTCTCGGAGCTCTGGGGCCAACGTCCTGACTTTC. The rearrangement uses TRBV2 and TRBJ2-6, with no clear D. The CDR3 spans 14 residues. V was trimmed by 8 bases and J by 0 bases, leaving 8 bases between them. CDR1 and CDR2 (germline): SNHLY, FYNNEI.

V gene TRBV10-2 combines with J gene TRBJ2-2, with 8 bases aligning to TRBD1. This CDR3 is built from 16 residues. CDR1 is WSHSY, CDR2 SAAADI, per germline. Trimming at V came to 2 bases and at J to 1 base, leaving 3 bases not matched to a gene. The CDR3 is CASSEDRGGNTGELFF. The CDR3 DNA follows: TGCGCCAGCAGTGAGGACAGGGGAGGGAACACCGGGGAGCTGTTTTTT.

The chain joins TRBV2 to TRBJ2-1, with a tentative D call TRBD1 (5 bases). Germline V gene sequence: CDR1 SNHLY, CDR2 FYNNEI. V lost 1 base to trimming and J lost 4 bases, with 11 bases between them. The CDR3 sequence is 15 residues long. The CDR3 here is CASSEGGARYNEQFF. Here the CDR3 DNA reads TGTGCCAGCAGTGAAGGGGGCGCGAGGTACAATGAGCAGTTCTTC.

This chain joins TRBV2 and TRBJ2-5; TRBD2 aligns across 9 bases. V lost 4 bases, J lost 3 bases, and 3 bases stayed unmatched. The CDR3 spans 14 residues. Per the germline V gene, CDR1 is SNHLY and CDR2 is FYNNEI. The CDR3 DNA reads TGTGCCAGCAGTGTATTAGCGGGGGAAGAGACCCAGTACTTC. Protein product: CASSVLAGEETQYF.

The V gene is TRBV13, the J gene TRBJ2-7; TRBD2 might be the D (5 bases). Trimming removed 5 bases at V and 1 base at J, with 18 bases between. The CDR3 length is 16 residues. Germline V gene data show CDR1 as PRHDT and CDR2 as FYEKMQ (reference sequence). Written as DNA, the CDR3 is TGTGCCAGCAGCCAGGAAACTAGGAAAGGGTCCTACGAGCAGTACTTC. The encoded protein is CASSQETRKGSYEQYF.

The gene calls are TRBV4-1 and TRBJ2-7; D not resolved. The V end lost 1 base, the J end lost 1 base, and 5 bases lay between the germline ends. The CDR3 is 13 amino acids. Germline lookup yields CDR1 MGHRA and CDR2 YSYEKL. CDR3: CASSQVLSYEQYF. The CDR3, as DNA: TGCGCCAGCAGCCAAGTCCTATCCTACGAGCAGTACTTC.

This clone was seen more than once but under ten times. The chain couples TRBV5-6 to TRBJ1-6; 8 bases fit TRBD1. V shed 4 bases, J shed 4 bases, and the junction held 4 bases outside the gene matches. Per the germline V gene, CDR1 is SGHDT and CDR2 is YYEEEE. The CDR3 consists of 15 residues. The CDR3 DNA follows: TGTGCCAGCAGCGTCTGGACAGGGTATAATTCACCCCTCCACTTT. It encodes CASSVWTGYNSPLHF.

The gene calls are TRBV5-4 and TRBJ2-5, with TRBD2 as a possible D gene (5 bases). Germline values: CDR1 SGHNT, CDR2 YYREEE (reference sequence). Trimming left V 0 bases short and J 4 bases short, with 13 bases between. This CDR3 comprises 15 residues. Here the CDR3 DNA reads TGTGCCAGCAGCTTGGCCGGGGTCAGAAGAGAGACCCAGTACTTC. It translates to CASSLAGVRRETQYF.

This chain joins TRBV6-4 and TRBJ2-7; 11 nucleotides line up with TRBD2. CDR3 length: 13 residues. Germline loops: CDR1 MRHNA, CDR2 SNTAGT. V was clipped by 7 bases and J by 5 bases; unmatched bases: 4. CDR3 amino acids: CASTSGGRDEQYF. As DNA, the CDR3 is TGTGCCAGCACTAGCGGGGGGCGGGACGAGCAGTACTTC.

V usage is TRBV29-1 and J usage is TRBJ2-1; 8 bases are a match to TRBD2. Germline lookup yields CDR1 SQVTM and CDR2 ANQGSEA. CDR3 length equals 15 residues. The ends lost 2 bases at V and 5 bases at J; junction bases unmatched: 8. This CDR3 is CSVERVSGVDNEQFF. The CDR3 DNA is TGCAGCGTTGAACGTGTTAGCGGGGTGGACAATGAGCAGTTCTTC.

V and J are TRBV28 and TRBJ2-5, with TRBD1 matching 9 bases. Germline V gene data show CDR1 as MDHEN and CDR2 as SYDVKM. V lost 5 bases to trimming and J lost 5 bases; unmatched junction nucleotides: 12. The CDR3 loop spans 16 amino acids. CDR3 protein: CASSLQGAGTSETQYF. Here the CDR3 DNA reads TGTGCCAGCAGTCTACAGGGGGCTGGTACTTCGGAGACCCAGTACTTC.

CDR3 bases: TGTGCCAGCAGTTACACGATCTCGGGCACCATATATTTT. Amino acids: CASSYTISGTIYF. The chain employs TRBV6-5 and TRBJ1-3; D ambiguous. CDR1 MNHEY and CDR2 SVGAGI come from the germline V gene. V was clipped by 2 bases and J by 9 bases, with 11 bases between them. This CDR3 has 13 amino acids.

The chain combines TRBV6-5 with TRBJ1-4; possibly TRBD1 for D (5 bases). Germline loops: CDR1 MNHEY, CDR2 SVGAGI. Trimming left V 0 bases short and J 8 bases short, with 10 bases between. The CDR3 spans 14 residues. DNA of the CDR3: TGTGCCAGCAGTTACTCTGGGGCCGGGGAAAAACTGTTTTTT. Its protein is CASSYSGAGEKLFF.

CDR3 amino acids: CASSLTRSYNSPLHF. The DNA of the CDR3 is TGTGCCAGCAGCTTAACACGCTCCTATAATTCACCCCTCCACTTT. The chain couples TRBV11-3 to TRBJ1-6, with D unclear. CDR1 is SGHNT and CDR2 is YENEEA in the germline V gene. The CDR3 spans 15 residues. V was clipped by 2 bases and J by 0 bases, with 5 bases between them.

The chain links TRBV19 to TRBJ2-7, with a weak D call TRBD2 (5 bases). CDR1 and CDR2 (germline): LNHDA, SQIVND (reference sequence). The V end lost 3 bases, the J end lost 6 bases, and 12 bases lay between the germline ends. This CDR3 has 13 residues. The chain's CDR3 is CASSMGYRGEQYF. The CDR3, as DNA: TGTGCCAGTAGTATGGGATACCGGGGCGAGCAGTACTTC.

This chain links TRBV5-4 with TRBJ2-7; 13 bases align to TRBD2. CDR1 SGHNT and CDR2 YYREEE come from the germline V gene (reference sequence). The CDR3 totals 16 residues. The V segment lost 4 bases and the J segment 2 bases; nucleotides outside the gene matches: 6. The CDR3 reads CASSRSGTSGAYEQYF. The CDR3 DNA follows: TGTGCCAGCAGCCGATCGGGGACTAGCGGGGCCTACGAGCAGTACTTC.

This chain uses TRBV27 with TRBJ2-3; 8 nucleotides agree with TRBD2. The CDR3 totals 14 residues. Per the germline V gene, CDR1 is MNHEY and CDR2 is SMNVEV (reference sequence). With V trimmed by 5 bases and J by 5 bases, 6 bases remained unmatched. In DNA form, the CDR3 reads TGTGCCAGCAGTGCACTAGCGGAGTTAGATACGCAGTATTTT. Translation: CASSALAELDTQYF.

The chain joins TRBV27 to TRBJ1-2; the match to TRBD1 covers 10 bases. This CDR3 region has 12 residues. V lost 6 bases and J lost 5; bases outside the gene matches: 0. Germline lookup yields CDR1 MNHEY and CDR2 SMNVEV (reference sequence). Here the CDR3 reads CASRGQGYGYTF. Written as DNA, the CDR3 is TGTGCCAGCAGGGGACAGGGGTATGGCTACACCTTC.

This clone was recorded a few times. The V gene is TRBV6-4, the J gene TRBJ2-2, with D possibly matching TRBD2 (6 bases). The CDR3 has 15 residues. Trimming left V 4 bases short and J 6 bases short, with 15 bases between. The germline V gene has CDR1 MRHNA and CDR2 SNTAGT. CDR3 DNA: TGTGCCAGCAGTGCTACGGCTAGCGTCTCCGGGGAGCTGTTTTTT. Amino acids: CASSATASVSGELFF.

The CDR3 DNA reads TGTGCCAGCAGCCCGGGGACGGGGGTGTTCTGCGAGCAGTACTTC. Its protein product is CASSPGTGVFCEQYF. The chain links TRBV9 to TRBJ2-7; D might be TRBD2 (6 bases). V lost 4 bases, J lost 6 bases, and 20 bases lay in between. Per germline, CDR1 SGDLS and CDR2 YYNGEE. There are 15 residues in the CDR3.

The rearrangement joins TRBV11-2 to TRBJ2-7; TRBD1 matches 8 bases. Germline CDR1 SGHAT, CDR2 FQNNGV. This CDR3 contains 15 residues. The V and J ends lost 4 bases and 0 bases, in that order; junction bases with no gene match: 5. Here the CDR3 DNA reads TGTGCCAGCAGCTGGGACAGGATTTCCTCCTACGAGCAGTACTTC. Translating it yields CASSWDRISSYEQYF.

The sample holds one count of this clone. The rearrangement joins TRBV4-3 to TRBJ2-1; D is possibly TRBD1 (5 bases). The CDR3 runs to 16 residues. V was clipped by 0 bases and J by 5 bases, with 14 bases between them. Per the germline V gene, CDR1 is LGHNA and CDR2 is YSLEER. The CDR3 nucleotides are TGCGCCAGCAGCCAAGATAGGACACTAACAAACAATGAGCAGTTCTTC. It encodes CASSQDRTLTNNEQFF.

For this clone: A junction end diverges from the germline sequence, so it may reflect a read error. The rearrangement joins TRBV7-3 to TRBJ2-1; 7 bases line up with TRBD1. The CDR3 is 13 amino acids. Per germline, CDR1 SGHTA and CDR2 FQGTGA. The CDR3 spells CANSSGGQNEQFF. CDR3 DNA: TGTGCCAACAGCTCAGGGGGTCAGAATGAGCAGTTCTTC.

CDR3: CASSLAPSPLHSNQPQHF. In DNA form, the CDR3 reads TGTGCCAGCAGCTTAGCTCCCAGTCCCCTCCATAGCAATCAGCCCCAGCATTTT. This chain connects TRBV11-3 to TRBJ1-5; D unresolved. Germline lookup yields CDR1 SGHNT and CDR2 YENEEA. This CDR3 contains 18 residues. Trimming took 1 base from V and 0 from J, leaving 16 bases between them. Together with reference TRBV11-3 and TRBJ1-5, the CDR3 gives the full variable domain: EAGVVQSPRYKIIEKKQPVAFWCNPISGHNTLYWYLQNLGQGPELLIRYENEEAVDDSQLPKDRFSAERLKGVDSTLKIQPAELGDSAVYLCASSLAPSPLHSNQPQHFGDGTRLSIL.

The rearrangement uses TRBV18 and TRBJ2-3; D remains ambiguous. V was cut by 3 bases and J by 3 bases, with 10 bases left in between. CDR1 KGHSH and CDR2 LQKENI come from the germline V gene. The CDR3 sequence is 14 residues long. CDR3 residues: CASSPSFGTDTQYF. The CDR3 region has the DNA TGTGCCAGCTCACCGTCCTTCGGGACAGATACGCAGTATTTT.

The V gene is TRBV7-9, the J gene TRBJ2-5; D ambiguous. V was trimmed by 7 bases and J by 0 bases, leaving 9 bases between them. CDR3 length: 13 amino acids. Looked up from germline, CDR1 is SEHNR and CDR2 is FQNEAQ (reference sequence). CDR3: CASTPVDQETQYF. The CDR3 region has the DNA TGTGCCAGCACCCCAGTGGACCAAGAGACCCAGTACTTC. Variable domain in full (rest from reference TRBV7-9 and TRBJ2-5): DTGVSQNPRHKITKRGQNVTFRCDPISEHNRLYWYRQTLGQGPEFLTYFQNEAQLEKSRLLSDRFSAERPKGSFSTLEIQRTEQGDSAMYLCASTPVDQETQYFGPGTRLLVL.

This clone showed up just a few times. This chain connects TRBV5-1 to TRBJ2-1; D unclear. The germline V and J ends were trimmed by 1 base and 8 bases, with 4 bases remaining between them. Germline assignment: CDR1 SGHRS and CDR2 YFSETQ. This CDR3 comprises 11 residues. The chain's CDR3 is CASSLLYEQFF. CDR3 sequence (DNA): TGCGCCAGCAGCTTGCTCTATGAGCAGTTCTTC.

The chain carries TRBV7-2 and TRBJ1-3; 10 bases map to TRBD1. This CDR3 has 15 amino acids. The junction had 8 bases not matched to a gene; V was cut back by 5 bases and J by 7 bases. Germline loops: CDR1 SGHTA, CDR2 FQGNSA. The CDR3 nucleotides read TGTGCCAGCAGCACCCGACAGGGGGCTTGGAACACCATATATTTT. This gives the protein CASSTRQGAWNTIYF.

As DNA, the CDR3 is TGTGCCAGCAGCCACGCGGGAGGAGGGAACTCTGGGGCCAACGTCCTGACTTTC. Translated: CASSHAGGGNSGANVLTF. The chain links TRBV7-6 to TRBJ2-6; 8 bases are shared with TRBD2. The J segment lost 0 bases and the V segment lost 5 bases, leaving 9 bases of the junction unmatched. CDR3 size: 18 residues. Per the germline V gene, CDR1 is SGHVS and CDR2 is FNYEAQ.

The V and J genes are TRBV7-8 and TRBJ2-7, with TRBD2 identical over 8 bases. This CDR3 is 14 amino acids long. The J segment lost 6 bases and the V segment lost 7 bases, leaving 11 bases of the junction unmatched. CDR1 and CDR2 from the germline V gene are SGHVS and FQNEAQ. CDR3 DNA sequence: TGTGCCAGCACCCTCGGGGGGGAAGGCCTCGAGCAGTACTTC. Its translation: CASTLGGEGLEQYF.